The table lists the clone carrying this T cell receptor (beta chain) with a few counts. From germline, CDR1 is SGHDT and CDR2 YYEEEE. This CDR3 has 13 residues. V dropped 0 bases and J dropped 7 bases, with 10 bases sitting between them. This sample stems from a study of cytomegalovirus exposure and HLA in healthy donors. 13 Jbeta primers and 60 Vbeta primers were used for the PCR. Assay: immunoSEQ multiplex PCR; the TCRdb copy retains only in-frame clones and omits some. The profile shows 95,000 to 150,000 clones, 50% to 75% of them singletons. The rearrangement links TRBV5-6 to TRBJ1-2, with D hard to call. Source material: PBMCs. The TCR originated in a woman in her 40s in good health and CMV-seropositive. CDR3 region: CASSLAEGSGYTF. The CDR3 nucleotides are TGTGCCAGCAGCTTGGCGGAGGGATCTGGCTACACCTTC.